This TCR beta chain originates from a study of T cell responses to AZD1222 COVID-19 vaccine (dated by TCRdb to the early 2020s). About the study as a whole: AZD1222 recipients whose second dose came at about 4 weeks and those whose second dose came at about 12 weeks were combined into one group, since spike-specific TCR depth and breadth did not differ between the two schedules. Trial participants were enrolled by age into 18-55, 56-69 and 70-plus year subgroups, with around 140, 26 and 57 TCR-sequenced participants respectively. TCR sequencing covered 230 or so trial participants: 200 to 220 given two doses of AZD1222 and 26 given two doses of MenACWY control vaccine. The study at large found these results: After two AZD1222 doses, both the breadth and the depth of spike-specific TCRs were significantly higher than at day 0 and than in MenACWY recipients. The whole spike protein was spanned by vaccine-associated CD4 TCRs, and dominant responses were seen in regions 160-218 and 743-854. Conclusions about previously exposed vaccinees are limited because only six or seven AZD1222 recipients were SARS-CoV-2 seropositive at baseline. Because no day 14 peak-response samples were available, the repertoires could be characterized only after the peak T cell response. Most participants were white British and females outnumbered males, and the authors suggested that clonal diversity may have been underestimated. In the small 56-69-year group, the increase in depth fell short of significance, most likely because of low power. Nearly half of unique spike-specific TCRs reportedly recognized epitopes outside regions mutated in the B.1.351 and B.1.1.7 variants.

CDR1 and CDR2 are read off the germline V gene as SQVTM and ANQGSEA. Trimming at the junction amounts to 2 bases on V and 2 bases on J, and the germline ends lie 12 bases apart. Taken from cysteine to phenylalanine, the CDR3 has 14 residues. The CDR3 DNA has 42 bases and is translated from base 1. A remark on this clone: The target of this receptor is not known. The record has no base qualities; no much larger clone is one base away.

The time point label here, explained by the study, means: baseline before first vaccination. The vaccinee samples were drawn from two UK trials, COV001 and COV002, one of which was a single-blind randomized controlled phase 2/3 trial testing AZD1222 (ChAdOx1 nCoV-19) in healthy adults. For TCRbeta chain sequencing, PBMC samples were collected from trial participants at day 0 and at day 28 after the second dose. The CDR3 regions of human TCRbeta chains were analyzed by immunosequencing. From the authors' description of their analysis: TCRs in the repertoires were matched against a reference library of SARS-CoV-2-specific TCRs that had been generated with the MIRA antigen-specificity platform. Breadth was defined as the fraction of unique TCRs that were SARS-CoV-2-associated, and depth was defined as the fraction of total T cells that were SARS-CoV-2-associated. Using the MIRA data, every spike-specific TCR was mapped to the spike region that the TCR reacted to and assigned to either a CD4 or a CD8 class. Log10-transformed breadth and depth values were compared by one-way ANOVA with Sidak's multiple comparisons tests. The source is immuneACCESS, and TCRdb retained only in-frame sequences with V and J called. Part of the clones is not carried over; for the studies checked, unresolved V genes explain less than half of this, and the remainder is unexplained. V, J and clone size are those of that table, while D and trimming were read from the DNA. In this sample the table shows 110,000 to 150,000 clones, just over 90% of which occur a single time. The ten largest clones capture roughly 3.1% of the sample.

This clonotype originated in an adult in good health. This specimen consisted of peripheral blood, obtained on day 0 of AZD1222 vaccination. Recombination joined TRBV29-1 with TRBJ1-2; no D gene can be assigned with confidence. The DNA sequence is TGCAGCGTTGAACGGGCAGTAACGAACTATGGCTACACCTTC. This sequence encodes CSVERAVTNYGYTF.